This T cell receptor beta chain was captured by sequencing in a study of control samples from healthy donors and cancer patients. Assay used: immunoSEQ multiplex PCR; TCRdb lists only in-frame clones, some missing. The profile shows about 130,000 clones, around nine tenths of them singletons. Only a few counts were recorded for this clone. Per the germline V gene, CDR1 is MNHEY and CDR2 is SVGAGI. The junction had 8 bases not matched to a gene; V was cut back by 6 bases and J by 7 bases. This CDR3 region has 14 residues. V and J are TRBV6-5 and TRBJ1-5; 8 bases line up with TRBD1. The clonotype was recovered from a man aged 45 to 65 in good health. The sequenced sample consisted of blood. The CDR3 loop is CASSKQGARQPQHF. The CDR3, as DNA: TGTGCCAGCAGCAAGCAGGGGGCACGGCAGCCCCAGCATTTT.